This T cell receptor beta chain was documented in a study of cytomegalovirus exposure and HLA in healthy donors. Sequenced by immunoSEQ multiplex PCR; TCRdb stores in-frame clones only, minus some. This sample yields over 70,000 clones, of which 94% are seen a single time; about 0.63% belongs to the top ten. Comment on this clone: What it recognizes is unknown.

Findings of the study overall: It was found in a later analysis that first-cohort TCR clusters tended to co-occur in the 120 validation repertoires. Both high specificity and high sensitivity reportedly marked the classifier's diagnosis of cytomegalovirus status.

The clonotype was recovered from a woman in her late teens or twenties in good health and CMV-seronegative. Sequenced input: PBMCs.

CDR3 sequence (DNA): TGTGCCAGCAGCTATACAGAGAACTATGGCTACACCTTC. It encodes CASSYTENYGYTF. V gene TRBV7-9 combines with J gene TRBJ1-2, with D uncertain. In germline, CDR1 is SEHNR, CDR2 FQNEAQ (reference sequence). Trimming left V 4 bases short and J 2 bases short, with 8 bases between. The CDR3 covers 13 residues.